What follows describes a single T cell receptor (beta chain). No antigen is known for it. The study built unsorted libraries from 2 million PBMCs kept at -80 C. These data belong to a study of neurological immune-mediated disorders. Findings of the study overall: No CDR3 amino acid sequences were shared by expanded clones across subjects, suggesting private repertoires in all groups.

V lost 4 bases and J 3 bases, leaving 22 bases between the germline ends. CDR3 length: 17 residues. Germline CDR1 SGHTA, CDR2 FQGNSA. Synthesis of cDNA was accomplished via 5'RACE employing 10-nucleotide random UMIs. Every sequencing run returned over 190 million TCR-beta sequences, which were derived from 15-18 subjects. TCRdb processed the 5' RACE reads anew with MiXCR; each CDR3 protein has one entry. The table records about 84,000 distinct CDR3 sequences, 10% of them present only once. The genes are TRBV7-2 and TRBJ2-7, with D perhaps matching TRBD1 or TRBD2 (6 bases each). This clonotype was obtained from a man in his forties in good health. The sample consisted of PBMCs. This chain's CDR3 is CASSSSGTGGTNYEQYF. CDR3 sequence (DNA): TGTGCCAGCAGCTCCTCCGGGACTGGCGGGACAAACTACGAGCAGTACTTC. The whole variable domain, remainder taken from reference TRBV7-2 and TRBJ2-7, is GAGVSQSPSNKVTEKGKDVELRCDPISGHTALYWYRQSLGQGLEFLIYFQGNSAPDKSGLPSDRFSAERTGGSVSTLTIQRTQQEDSAVYLCASSSSGTGGTNYEQYFGPGTRLTVT.